What follows describes a single T cell receptor (beta chain). The table lists this clonotype with many counts. It lacks a known antigen. The record has no base qualities; no much larger clone is one base away. This specimen belongs to a study of patients and donors after allogeneic stem cell transplantation (dated by TCRdb to 2020 to 2022). Libraries were prepared through RT-PCR. Sequencing took place on a NextSeq 550. In-frame beta chains were kept once TCRdb had trimmed the public reads at Q25 with fastp and called clones with MiXCR. Under each unique CDR3 protein, matching rows form one entry showing the most common genes and DNA. The sample profile shows about a million distinct CDR3 sequences; about 20% of them were found once. About 6% of the sample is held by the ten biggest clonotypes. Trimming removed 6 bases from V and 0 bases from J, leaving 15 bases between the germline ends. The CDR3 contains 15 residues, cysteine and phenylalanine counted. Solely the CDR3 DNA is kept, with 45 bases framed from the first base. The germline V gene sets CDR1 to MNHEY and CDR2 to SVGEGT.

This receptor was obtained from a human donor who was either an allogeneic HSCT recipient or a stem cell or donor lymphocyte infusion donor (not recorded which). It is not recorded whose cells these are; they may come from a transplant donor. The sequence links TRBV6-2 or TRBV6-3 to TRBJ2-7, with a tentative D gene TRBD1 over 6 matching bases. The sequencing input was blood, either unsorted or a sorted T cell fraction (not recorded which). The CDR3 is CASRQRQDFSYEQYF. The bases read TGTGCCAGCAGGCAACGACAGGATTTCTCCTACGAGCAGTACTTC.